The rows below give T cell receptor beta chains drawn from one sample of a study of T cell responses to AZD1222 COVID-19 vaccine. Data came from immunoSEQ multiplex PCR; TCRdb stores just in-frame clones and leaves some out. Among some 120,000 clones, approximately 85% were seen once, and the ten largest hold 3% to 4.5%. The material was peripheral blood, obtained on day 0 of MenACWY control vaccination. Receptors originate from an adult in good health. CDR3s include the opening cysteine and the closing phenylalanine or tryptophan. Fields, in order: clone size, V gene, D gene, J gene, CDR3 DNA, CDR3 protein. A D gene is named only where the DNA matches it firmly. A row's size may be missing; if present it is once, few, many or a size class.

clone size: once; V gene: TRBV19; D gene: NA; J gene: TRBJ2-1; CDR3 DNA: TGTGCCAGTAGTATAGGACGAATCAGTGAGCAGTTCTTC; CDR3 protein: CASSIGRISEQFF
clone size: NA; V gene: TRBV5-6; D gene: NA; J gene: TRBJ2-6; CDR3 DNA: TGTGCCAACAAGACGGGAGAGGTTGGGGCCAACGTCCTGACTTTC; CDR3 protein: CANKTGEVGANVLTF
clone size: NA; V gene: TRBV9; D gene: TRBD1; J gene: TRBJ2-1; CDR3 DNA: TGTGCCAGCAGCAGGAGACAGGGTGGCTACAATGAGCAGTTCTTC; CDR3 protein: CASSRRQGGYNEQFF
clone size: NA; V gene: TRBV6-5; D gene: NA; J gene: TRBJ2-3; CDR3 DNA: TGTGCCAGCAGTTTCCAGGCGGGAGATACGCAGTATTTT; CDR3 protein: CASSFQAGDTQYF
clone size: NA; V gene: TRBV12-5; D gene: NA; J gene: TRBJ1-2; CDR3 DNA: TGTGCTAGTGGGCAGTCTAACTATGGCTACACCTTC; CDR3 protein: CASGQSNYGYTF
clone size: NA; V gene: TRBV11-2; D gene: NA; J gene: TRBJ2-7; CDR3 DNA: TGTGCCAGCAGCTTAGTCCCACCGATCTACGAGCAGTACTTC; CDR3 protein: CASSLVPPIYEQYF
clone size: few; V gene: TRBV2; D gene: TRBD1; J gene: TRBJ1-1; CDR3 DNA: TGTGCCAGCACCGAGGAGGGGGCAGGGAACACTGAAGCTTTCTTT; CDR3 protein: CASTEEGAGNTEAFF
clone size: NA; V gene: TRBV4-2; D gene: TRBD1; J gene: TRBJ1-6; CDR3 DNA: TGTGCCAGCAGCCAGTACCGGGACAGGGTATCACCCCTCCACTTT; CDR3 protein: CASSQYRDRVSPLHF
clone size: NA; V gene: TRBV18; D gene: TRBD1; J gene: TRBJ1-2; CDR3 DNA: TGTGCCAGCTCACCATCAACAGGGGGGTTCCTTTTCTATGGCTACACCTTC; CDR3 protein: CASSPSTGGFLFYGYTF
clone size: NA; V gene: TRBV4-2; D gene: TRBD1; J gene: TRBJ2-5; CDR3 DNA: TGTGCCAGCAGCCAGGGACAGGGGCTTCAACAACCTCAAGGGACCCAGTACTTC; CDR3 protein: CASSQGQGLQQPQGTQYF
clone size: NA; V gene: TRBV30; D gene: NA; J gene: TRBJ1-3; CDR3 DNA: TGTGCCTGGAGTACGTCCTTGGGGGCCCGCTCTGGAAACACCATATATTTT; CDR3 protein: CAWSTSLGARSGNTIYF
clone size: NA; V gene: TRBV6-5; D gene: TRBD1; J gene: TRBJ2-3; CDR3 DNA: TGTGCCAGCAGCCACGGGGACAGTCGAACAGATACGCAGTATTTT; CDR3 protein: CASSHGDSRTDTQYF
clone size: NA; V gene: TRBV18; D gene: NA; J gene: TRBJ1-2; CDR3 DNA: TGTGCCAGCTCACCCGCGGGGGACCAGACGGCCTTC; CDR3 protein: CASSPAGDQTAF
clone size: NA; V gene: TRBV5-1; D gene: TRBD1; J gene: TRBJ1-2; CDR3 DNA: TGCGCCAGCAGCCTGGGAGGAGGGGGCTCTGGCCGGAGCAGCTACACCTTC; CDR3 protein: CASSLGGGGSGRSSYTF
clone size: NA; V gene: TRBV3-1/TRBV3-2; D gene: NA; J gene: TRBJ2-7; CDR3 DNA: TGTGCCAGCAGCCTGGGTGCTTCCTACGAGCAGTACTTC; CDR3 protein: CASSLGASYEQYF
clone size: NA; V gene: TRBV20-1; D gene: NA; J gene: TRBJ1-5; CDR3 DNA: TGCAGTGCTAGTGGAAGGGCCAGGGGCAATCAGCCCCAGCATTTT; CDR3 protein: CSASGRARGNQPQHF
clone size: NA; V gene: TRBV5-1; D gene: TRBD1; J gene: TRBJ1-1; CDR3 DNA: TGCGCCAGCAGCTTGGCGCGGACAGGGAACACTGAAGCTTTCTTT; CDR3 protein: CASSLARTGNTEAFF